These 6 T cell receptor beta chains were sequenced from one sample in a study of tumor and adjacent non-tumor tissue in lung cancer. TCRbeta libraries were built with three rounds of nested PCR, modified from ARM-PCR. TCRdb re-called the multiplex PCR reads with MiXCR, one entry per CDR3 protein. The data contain 120,000 or so distinct CDR3 sequences, around three fifths of them singletons. The template was RNA from unsorted bulk tissue. The sample consisted of lung tumor tissue. These receptors were obtained from a man aged 25-40 years with non-small cell lung cancer.

Concerning this clonotype: Given a much more abundant clone one base away, this may be a read error. The V and J genes are TRBV20-1 and TRBJ2-4, with TRBD2 identical over 8 bases. Germline V gene sequence: CDR1 DFQATT, CDR2 SNEGSKA (reference sequence). This CDR3 contains 15 residues. The CDR3 coding sequence is TGCAGTGCTAGAGATCCGGGAGGGGCCAACAACATTCAGTACTTC. Translation gives CSARDPGGANNIQYF.

This clonotype was counted once. The chain has TRBV20-1 and TRBJ2-1; D assignment may be TRBD1 or TRBD2 (5 bases each). Trimming pared 8 bases from V and 4 bases from J, leaving 18 bases between. The CDR3 is 14 residues long. Per the germline V gene, CDR1 is DFQATT and CDR2 is SNEGSKA (reference sequence). Here the CDR3 reads CSTRYGALYNEQFF. CDR3 sequence (DNA): TGCAGTACAAGATACGGGGCCTTATACAATGAGCAGTTCTTC.

Regarding this clonotype: A much more abundant neighbour one base away suggests this may be a read error. V and J are TRBV28 and TRBJ1-4, with TRBD1 identical over 8 bases. This CDR3 has 14 amino acids. Germline-derived CDR1 and CDR2 are MDHEN and SYDVKM. V lost 6 bases and J lost 7; bases outside the gene matches: 7. CDR3 protein: CASSRDRFSEKLFF. The CDR3 DNA follows: TGTGCCAGCAGCCGGGACAGGTTTAGTGAAAAACTGTTTTTT.

With regard to this clonotype: A clone one base away is much larger, so this may be a read error. The chain couples TRBV6-6 to TRBJ1-3, with D hard to call. Germline V gene sequence: CDR1 MNHNY, CDR2 SVGAGI (reference sequence). This CDR3 has 19 amino acids. The CDR3 bases are TGTGCCAGCAATTACTCGTATGTTAGTACGATGAGCTCTGGAAACACCATATATTTT. Its protein product is CASNYSYVSTMSSGNTIYF.

This clonotype was recorded a few times. This may stem from a read error, because a much larger clone lies one nucleotide away. The V call is TRBV5-4, the J call TRBJ2-1, with TRBD1 identical over 7 bases. The length of the CDR3 is 12 residues. The V gene end was trimmed by 0 bases and the J gene end by 9 bases; junction bases not matched to a gene: 0. CDR1 is SGHNT, CDR2 YYREEE, per germline (reference sequence). DNA for the CDR3: TGTGCCAGCAGCTTGGGGGACAGTGAGCAGTTCTTC. Protein sequence: CASSLGDSEQFF.

On this clonotype itself: Just one base apart from a much larger clone, this may be a read error. The gene calls are TRBV6-6 and TRBJ2-7; D is undetermined. This CDR3 has 12 amino acids. CDR1 is MNHNY, CDR2 SVGAGI, per germline (reference sequence). The CDR3 DNA follows: TGTACCATTAGTAGGAGCTCCTACGAGCAGTACTTC. Protein: CTISRSSYEQYF.